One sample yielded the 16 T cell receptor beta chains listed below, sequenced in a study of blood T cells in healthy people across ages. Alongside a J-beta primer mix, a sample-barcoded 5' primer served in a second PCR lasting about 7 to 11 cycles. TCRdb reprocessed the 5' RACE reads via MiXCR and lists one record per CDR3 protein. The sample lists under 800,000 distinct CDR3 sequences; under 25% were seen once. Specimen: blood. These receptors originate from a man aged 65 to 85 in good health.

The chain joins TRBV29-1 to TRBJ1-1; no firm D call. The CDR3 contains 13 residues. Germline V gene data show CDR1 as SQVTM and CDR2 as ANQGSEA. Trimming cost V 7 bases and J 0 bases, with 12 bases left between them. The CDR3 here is CSAGPAVNTEAFF. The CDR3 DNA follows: TGCAGCGCCGGTCCGGCGGTGAACACTGAAGCTTTCTTT.

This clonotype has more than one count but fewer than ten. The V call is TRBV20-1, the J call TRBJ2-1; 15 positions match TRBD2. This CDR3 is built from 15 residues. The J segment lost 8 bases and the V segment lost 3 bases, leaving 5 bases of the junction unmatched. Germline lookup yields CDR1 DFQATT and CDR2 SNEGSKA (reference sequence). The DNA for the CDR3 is TGCAGTGCTAGGGGACTAGCGGGAGGTTTCGATGAGCAGTTCTTC. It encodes CSARGLAGGFDEQFF.

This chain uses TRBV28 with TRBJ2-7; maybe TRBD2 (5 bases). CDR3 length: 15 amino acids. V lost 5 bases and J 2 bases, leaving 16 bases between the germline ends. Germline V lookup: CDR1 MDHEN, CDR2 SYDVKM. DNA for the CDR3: TGTGCCAGCAGTCCACGCGGGTTAGGGACCTACGAGCAGTACTTC. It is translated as CASSPRGLGTYEQYF. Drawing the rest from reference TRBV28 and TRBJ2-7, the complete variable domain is DVKVTQSSRYLVKRTGEKVFLECVQDMDHENMFWYRQDPGLGLRLIYFSYDVKMKEKGDIPEGYSVSREKKERFSLILESASTNQTSMYLCASSPRGLGTYEQYFGPGTRLTVT.

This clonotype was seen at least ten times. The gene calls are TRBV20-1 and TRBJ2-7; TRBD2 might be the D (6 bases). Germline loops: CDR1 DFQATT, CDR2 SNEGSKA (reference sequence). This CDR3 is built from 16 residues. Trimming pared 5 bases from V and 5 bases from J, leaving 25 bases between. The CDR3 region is CSAVRDSLGSAHEQYF. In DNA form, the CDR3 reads TGCAGTGCTGTCCGGGACTCGCTCGGCAGTGCCCACGAGCAGTACTTC.

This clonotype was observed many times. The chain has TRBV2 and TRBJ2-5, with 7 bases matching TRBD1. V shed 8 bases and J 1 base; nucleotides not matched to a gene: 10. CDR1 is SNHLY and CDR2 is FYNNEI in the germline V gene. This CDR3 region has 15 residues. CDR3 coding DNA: TGTGCCAGCTTTCTCGGGGACAGCTTCCAAGAGACCCAGTACTTC. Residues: CASFLGDSFQETQYF.

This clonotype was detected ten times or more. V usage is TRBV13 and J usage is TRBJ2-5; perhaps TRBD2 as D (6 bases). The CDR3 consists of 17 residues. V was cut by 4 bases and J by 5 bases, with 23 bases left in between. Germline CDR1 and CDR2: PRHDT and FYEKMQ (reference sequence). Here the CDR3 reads CASSSISTREAGETQYF. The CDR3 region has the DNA TGTGCCAGCAGCTCGATCAGCACCAGGGAGGCGGGGGAGACCCAGTACTTC.

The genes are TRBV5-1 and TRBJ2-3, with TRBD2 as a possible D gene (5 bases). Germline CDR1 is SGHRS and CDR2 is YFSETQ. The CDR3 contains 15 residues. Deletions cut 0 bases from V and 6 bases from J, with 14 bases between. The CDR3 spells CASSLADWTRDTQYF. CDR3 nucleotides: TGCGCCAGCAGCTTGGCGGACTGGACGCGTGATACGCAGTATTTT. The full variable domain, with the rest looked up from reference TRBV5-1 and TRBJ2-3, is KAGVTQTPRYLIKTRGQQVTLSCSPISGHRSVSWYQQTPGQGLQFLFEYFSETQRNKGNFPGRFSGRQFSNSRSEMNVSTLELGDSALYLCASSLADWTRDTQYFGPGTRLTVL.

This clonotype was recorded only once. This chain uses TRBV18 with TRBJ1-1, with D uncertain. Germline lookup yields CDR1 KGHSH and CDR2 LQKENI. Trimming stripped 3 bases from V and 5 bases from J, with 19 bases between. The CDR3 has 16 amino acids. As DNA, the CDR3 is TGTGCCAGCTCACCTTATAAATCTCGGGGAAATACTGAAGCTTTCTTT. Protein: CASSPYKSRGNTEAFF.

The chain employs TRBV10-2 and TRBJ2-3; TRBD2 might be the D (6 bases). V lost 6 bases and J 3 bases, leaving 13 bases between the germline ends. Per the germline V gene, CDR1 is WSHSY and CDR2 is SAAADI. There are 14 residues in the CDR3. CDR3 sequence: CASRTGVVTDTQYF. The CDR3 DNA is TGCGCCAGCAGGACGGGAGTAGTAACAGATACGCAGTATTTT.

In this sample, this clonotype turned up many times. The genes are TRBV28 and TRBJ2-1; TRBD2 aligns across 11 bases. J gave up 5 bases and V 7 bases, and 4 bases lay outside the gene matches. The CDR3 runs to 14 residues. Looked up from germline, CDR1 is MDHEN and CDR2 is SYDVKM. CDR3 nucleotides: TGTGCCAGCACCTTTAGCGGGAGGGACAATGAGCAGTTCTTC. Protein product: CASTFSGRDNEQFF.

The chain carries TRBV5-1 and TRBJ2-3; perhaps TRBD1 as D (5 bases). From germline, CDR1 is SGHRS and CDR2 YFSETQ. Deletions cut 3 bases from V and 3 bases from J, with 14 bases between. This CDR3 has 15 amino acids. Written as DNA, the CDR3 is TGCGCCAGCAGCTGGGGCGACAGAGAGACAGATACGCAGTATTTT. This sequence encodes CASSWGDRETDTQYF.

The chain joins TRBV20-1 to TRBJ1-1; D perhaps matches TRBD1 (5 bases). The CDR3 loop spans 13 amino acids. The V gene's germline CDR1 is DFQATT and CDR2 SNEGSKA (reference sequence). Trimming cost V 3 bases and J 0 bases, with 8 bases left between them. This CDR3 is CSARLGVNTEAFF. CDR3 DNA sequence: TGCAGTGCTAGGTTGGGGGTGAACACTGAAGCTTTCTTT.

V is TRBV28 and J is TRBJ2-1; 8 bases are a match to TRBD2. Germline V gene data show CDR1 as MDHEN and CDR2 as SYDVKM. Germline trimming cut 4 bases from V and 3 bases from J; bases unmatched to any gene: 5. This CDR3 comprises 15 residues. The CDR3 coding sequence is TGTGCCAGCAGTTCACTAGCGGAACTCTACAATGAGCAGTTCTTC. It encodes CASSSLAELYNEQFF. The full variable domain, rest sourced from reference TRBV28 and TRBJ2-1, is DVKVTQSSRYLVKRTGEKVFLECVQDMDHENMFWYRQDPGLGLRLIYFSYDVKMKEKGDIPEGYSVSREKKERFSLILESASTNQTSMYLCASSSLAELYNEQFFGPGTRLTVL.

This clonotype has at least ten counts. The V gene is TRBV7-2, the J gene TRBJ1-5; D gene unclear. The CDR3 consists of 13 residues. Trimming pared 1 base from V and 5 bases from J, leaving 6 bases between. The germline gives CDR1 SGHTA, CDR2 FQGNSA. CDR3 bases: TGTGCCAGCAGCTTAGGGTCTCATCAGCCCCAGCATTTT. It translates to CASSLGSHQPQHF.

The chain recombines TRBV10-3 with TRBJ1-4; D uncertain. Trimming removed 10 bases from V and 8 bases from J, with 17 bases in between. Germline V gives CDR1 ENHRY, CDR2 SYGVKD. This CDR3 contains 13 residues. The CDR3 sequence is CATWTGSGEKLFF. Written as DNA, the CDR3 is TGTGCCACCTGGACTGGAAGTGGCGAAAAACTGTTTTTT.

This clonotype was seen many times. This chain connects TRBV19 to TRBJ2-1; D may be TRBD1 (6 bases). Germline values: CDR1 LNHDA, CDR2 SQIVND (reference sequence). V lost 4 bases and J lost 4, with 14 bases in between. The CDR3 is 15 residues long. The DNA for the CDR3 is TGTGCCAGTAGTACCATGGCTCAGGGGTACAATGAGCAGTTCTTC. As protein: CASSTMAQGYNEQFF.